This T cell receptor beta chain was documented in a study of shared clonotypes between healthy human individuals. Study results and limitations: Sampling involved blood alone; tissue repertoires likely differ.

V gave up 3 bases and J gave up 7 bases, with 19 bases separating them. Germline lookup yields CDR1 SGHVS and CDR2 FQNEAQ. The CDR3 has 15 residues. Clones were sequenced by immunoSEQ multiplex PCR, and TCRdb holds only the in-frame ones, with some missing. Of 400,000 to 500,000 clones in the sample, 79% were seen once. To note about this clone: Its antigen is unidentified.

The receptor was isolated from a woman aged 40 to 50 in good health. Some clones in this sample may be carry-over from other donors' samples. The chain employs TRBV7-8 and TRBJ2-7, with D hard to call. Sequencing was done on a sample of PBMCs. Written as DNA, the CDR3 is TGTGCCAGCAGCTTGTTGATTGGGTCCAACTGGGAGCAGTACTTC. Translating gives CASSLLIGSNWEQYF.